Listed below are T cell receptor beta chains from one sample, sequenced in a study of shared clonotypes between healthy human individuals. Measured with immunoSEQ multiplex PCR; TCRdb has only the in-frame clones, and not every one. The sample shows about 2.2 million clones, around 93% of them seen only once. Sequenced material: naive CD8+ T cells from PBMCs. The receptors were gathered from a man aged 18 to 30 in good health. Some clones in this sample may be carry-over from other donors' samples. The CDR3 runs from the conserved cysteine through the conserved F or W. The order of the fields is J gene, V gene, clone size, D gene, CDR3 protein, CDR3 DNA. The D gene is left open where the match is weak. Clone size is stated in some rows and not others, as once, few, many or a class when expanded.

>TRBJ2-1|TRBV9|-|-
CASSKTSYNEQFF
TGTGCCAGCAGCAAAACTTCCTACAATGAGCAGTTCTTC
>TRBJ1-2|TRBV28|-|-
CASSFDHGRLFYGYTF
TGTGCCAGCAGTTTTGATCATGGACGGCTTTTCTATGGCTACACCTTC
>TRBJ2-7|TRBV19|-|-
CASRGSYEQYF
TGTGCCAGTAGGGGTTCATACGAGCAGTACTTC
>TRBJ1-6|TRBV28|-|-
CASSESYPDSPLHF
TGTGCCAGCAGTGAATCTTACCCTGATTCACCCCTCCACTTT
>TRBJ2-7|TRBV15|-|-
CATSRLPSPRVHEQYF
TGTGCCACCAGCAGGTTGCCTTCTCCGAGGGTCCACGAGCAGTACTTC
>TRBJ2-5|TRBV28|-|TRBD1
CASSLFFFPAGPTRQGTGETQYF
TGTGCCAGCAGTTTATTTTTTTTCCCCGCCGGTCCCACCCGACAGGGTACCGGGGAGACCCAGTACTTC
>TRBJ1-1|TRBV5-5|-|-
CASSSMARDTEAFF
TGTGCCAGCAGTTCGATGGCCCGGGACACTGAAGCTTTCTTT
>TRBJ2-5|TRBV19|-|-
CASSIVPRRTQYF
TGTGCCAGTAGTATAGTTCCCCGCCGCACCCAGTACTTC
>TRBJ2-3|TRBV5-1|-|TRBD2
CASSLAGGSTDTQYF
TGCGCCAGCAGCCTAGCGGGAGGGTCCACAGATACGCAGTATTTT
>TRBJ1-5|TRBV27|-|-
CASSSLAGNQPQHF
TGTGCCAGCAGTTCGTTGGCAGGCAATCAGCCCCAGCATTTT
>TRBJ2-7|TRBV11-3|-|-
CASSLVSVSHPYEQYF
TGTGCCAGCAGCTTAGTGTCTGTGTCGCACCCCTACGAGCAGTACTTC
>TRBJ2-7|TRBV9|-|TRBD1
CASSAGQGAEQYF
TGTGCCAGCAGCGCCGGACAGGGGGCTGAGCAGTACTTC
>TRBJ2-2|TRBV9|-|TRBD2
CASSVDPGGPGDTGELFF
TGTGCCAGCAGCGTAGACCCGGGAGGGCCGGGGGACACCGGGGAGCTGTTTTTT
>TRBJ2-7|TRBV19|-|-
CASSIGSVAEQYF
TGTGCCAGTAGCATTGGGTCGGTGGCAGAGCAGTACTTC
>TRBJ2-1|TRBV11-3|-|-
CASSLGQSLRGEQFF
TGTGCCAGCAGCTTAGGACAGTCCCTTAGGGGGGAGCAGTTCTTC
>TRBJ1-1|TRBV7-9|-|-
CASSLVRMNTEAFF
TGTGCCAGCAGCTTGGTACGGATGAACACTGAAGCTTTCTTT
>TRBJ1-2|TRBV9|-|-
CASSLPGRTNTF
TGTGCCAGCAGCCTTCCGGGGCGAACGAACACCTTC
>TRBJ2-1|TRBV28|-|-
CASSFKAVYNEQFF
TGTGCCAGCAGTTTTAAGGCGGTTTACAATGAGCAGTTCTTC
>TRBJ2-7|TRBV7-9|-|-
CASSPYSGLGEQYF
TGTGCCAGCAGCCCCTACTCAGGGCTTGGCGAGCAGTACTTC
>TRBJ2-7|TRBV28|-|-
CASSFGVSYEQYF
TGTGCCAGCAGTTTCGGTGTTTCCTACGAGCAGTACTTC
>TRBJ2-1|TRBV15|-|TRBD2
CATSPGGMGGGRTRYRQFF
TGTGCCACCAGCCCCGGGGGAATGGGGGGCGGGAGGACACGATATCGGCAGTTCTTC
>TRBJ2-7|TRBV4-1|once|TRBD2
CASSQGPGLAGDEQYF
TGCGCCAGCAGCCAGGGTCCGGGACTAGCGGGAGACGAGCAGTACTTC
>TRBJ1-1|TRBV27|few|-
CASSLKKNTEAFF
TGTGCCAGCAGTTTAAAGAAGAACACTGAAGCTTTCTTT
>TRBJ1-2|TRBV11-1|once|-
CASSLGRGGYTF
TGTGCCAGCAGCCTAGGGAGAGGTGGCTACACCTTC
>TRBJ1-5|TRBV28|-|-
CASSLWADSSNQPQHF
TGTGCCAGCAGTTTATGGGCAGACTCTAGCAATCAGCCCCAGCATTTT
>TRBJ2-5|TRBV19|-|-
CASSIGDTLGQETQYF
TGTGCCAGTAGTATAGGGGACACACTTGGGCAAGAGACCCAGTACTTC
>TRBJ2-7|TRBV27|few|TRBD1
CASSLHRGYEQYF
TGTGCCAGCAGTTTACACAGGGGCTACGAGCAGTACTTC
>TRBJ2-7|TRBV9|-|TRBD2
CASSGGTKPYEQYF
TGTGCCAGCAGCGGCGGGACTAAACCCTACGAGCAGTACTTC
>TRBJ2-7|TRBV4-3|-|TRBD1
CASSHGRTGVVEQYF
TGCGCCAGCAGCCATGGCAGGACAGGGGTTGTCGAGCAGTACTTC
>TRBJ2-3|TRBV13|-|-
CASTPASTDTQYF
TGTGCCAGCACCCCGGCCTCCACAGATACGCAGTATTTT
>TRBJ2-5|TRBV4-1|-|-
CASSQRGQRGETQYF
TGCGCCAGCAGCCAACGTGGACAGAGAGGGGAGACCCAGTACTTC
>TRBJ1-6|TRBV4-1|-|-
CASSSVGGSYNSPLHF
TGCGCCAGCAGCTCCGTCGGAGGCTCCTATAATTCACCCCTCCACTTT
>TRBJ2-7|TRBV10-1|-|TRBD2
CASSERGDYYEQYF
TGCGCCAGCAGTGAGCGGGGGGATTACTACGAGCAGTACTTC
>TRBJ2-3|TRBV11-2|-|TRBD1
CASRDRYFTDTQYF
TGTGCCAGCCGGGACAGGTACTTCACAGATACGCAGTATTTT
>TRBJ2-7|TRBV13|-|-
CASSPGGRGIDEQYF
TGTGCCAGCAGCCCCGGGGGGCGGGGGATTGACGAGCAGTACTTC
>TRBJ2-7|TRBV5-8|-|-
CASSLTGSYEQYF
TGTGCCAGCAGCTTGACGGGTTCCTACGAGCAGTACTTC
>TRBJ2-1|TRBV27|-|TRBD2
CASSLTSGTYNEQFF
TGTGCCAGCAGTTTGACTAGCGGGACTTACAATGAGCAGTTCTTC
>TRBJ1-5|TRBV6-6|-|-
CASSYVTAEQPQHF
TGTGCCAGCAGTTACGTGACAGCGGAACAGCCCCAGCATTTT
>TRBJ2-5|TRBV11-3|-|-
CASSLEIRRGAQYF
TGTGCCAGCAGCTTAGAAATCCGCCGTGGGGCCCAGTACTTC
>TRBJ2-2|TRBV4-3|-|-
CASSRAWDTGELFF
TGCGCCAGCAGCCGGGCCTGGGACACCGGGGAGCTGTTTTTT
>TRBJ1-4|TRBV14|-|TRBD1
CASSLSDRGLGEKLFF
TGTGCCAGCAGCCTTTCGGACAGGGGGCTCGGTGAAAAACTGTTTTTT
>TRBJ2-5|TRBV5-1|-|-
CASSLKSRDQETQYF
TGCGCCAGCAGCCTAAAATCGCGGGACCAAGAGACCCAGTACTTC
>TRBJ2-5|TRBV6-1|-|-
CASSEQLTGIGNQETQYF
TGTGCCAGCAGTGAACAGCTCACAGGGATCGGAAACCAAGAGACCCAGTACTTC
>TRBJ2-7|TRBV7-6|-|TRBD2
CASSQSGGSYEQYF
TGTGCCAGCAGCCAGTCGGGGGGATCCTACGAGCAGTACTTC